What follows are 18 T cell receptor beta chains derived from one specimen sequenced in a study of cytomegalovirus exposure and HLA in healthy donors (TCRdb year 2017). Library preparation employed the immunoSEQ multiplex PCR assay. A mixture of 60 forward primers for TCR Vbeta segments and 13 reverse primers for TCR Jbeta segments was used in the multiplex PCR. TCRdb took over this immuneACCESS table, retaining in-frame rearrangements with V and J assigned. Such tables are incomplete; in checked studies, under half of the missing clones stem from an unresolved V gene, and the remainder is unexplained. The sample profile shows 150,000 to 200,000 clones; around four fifths of them were found once. The top ten clonotypes cover about 1.3% of the sample. Sequencing was carried out using PBMCs. These receptors all stem from a man under 40 in good health and CMV-seronegative.

The V call is TRBV13, the J call TRBJ2-1, with TRBD2 matching 8 bases. The CDR3 is 16 amino acids. V lost 5 bases to trimming and J lost 10 bases; unmatched junction nucleotides: 16. In germline, CDR1 is PRHDT, CDR2 FYEKMQ (reference sequence). The CDR3 sequence is CASSAGGAGVSPEQFF. In DNA, the CDR3 is TGTGCCAGCAGCGCCGGGGGAGCGGGAGTGTCCCCAGAGCAGTTCTTC.

V gene TRBV18 combines with J gene TRBJ2-5, with D perhaps TRBD1 (5 bases). The CDR3 is 14 amino acids. V was shortened by 2 bases and J by 6 bases, with 13 bases between the two germline ends. Germline V gene data show CDR1 as KGHSH and CDR2 as LQKENI. CDR3: CASSPGASIKTQYF. In DNA form, the CDR3 reads TGTGCCAGCTCACCAGGGGCTAGTATAAAGACCCAGTACTTC.

This chain's CDR3 is CASSLSPPPQRVLAKNIQYF. The CDR3 nucleotides are TGTGCCAGCAGTTTATCTCCCCCACCTCAGCGGGTACTAGCCAAAAACATTCAGTACTTC. V usage is TRBV28 and J usage is TRBJ2-4, with TRBD2 as a possible D gene (6 bases). V was cut by 1 base and J by 0 bases, with 22 bases left in between. CDR3 size: 20 residues. CDR1 and CDR2 (germline): MDHEN, SYDVKM.

The gene calls are TRBV18 and TRBJ2-7; no clear D. The CDR3 length is 11 residues. Deletions cut 3 bases from V and 6 bases from J, with 6 bases between. The germline gives CDR1 KGHSH, CDR2 LQKENI. The CDR3 sequence: CASSPSSEQYF. In DNA form, the CDR3 reads TGTGCCAGCTCACCTTCGAGCGAGCAGTACTTC.

This clone was seen once. The rearrangement links TRBV28 to TRBJ1-1; 7 positions match TRBD1. The CDR3 runs 14 residues. Trimming cost V 2 bases and J 6 bases; bases outside gene matches: 6. Germline-derived CDR1 and CDR2 are MDHEN and SYDVKM. This CDR3 is CASSLTDRASEAFF. The DNA of the CDR3 is TGTGCCAGCAGTTTAACTGACAGGGCCTCTGAAGCTTTCTTT.

This chain connects TRBV28 to TRBJ1-2, with D possibly being TRBD1 (6 bases). CDR1 is MDHEN and CDR2 is SYDVKM in the germline V gene. Trimming stripped 6 bases from V and 4 bases from J, with 12 bases between. The CDR3 length is 13 residues. CDR3 coding DNA: TGTGCCAGCAGCCAACAGGGCCTCTATGGCTACACCTTC. This translates into CASSQQGLYGYTF.

The chain combines TRBV9 with TRBJ2-5; 9 nucleotides match TRBD2. The CDR3 contains 16 residues. V was pared by 4 bases and J by 4 bases, with 11 bases of the junction left unmatched. Germline lookup yields CDR1 SGDLS and CDR2 YYNGEE. CDR3 nucleotides: TGTGCCAGCAGCCTCGGGTTAGCGGGAGTGGGAGAGACCCAGTACTTC. Translating it yields CASSLGLAGVGETQYF.

The gene calls are TRBV27 and TRBJ2-1; 9 nucleotides align to TRBD1. Germline V gene sequence: CDR1 MNHEY, CDR2 SMNVEV (reference sequence). J gave up 3 bases and V 5 bases, and 8 bases lay outside the gene matches. This CDR3 is built from 16 residues. CDR3 bases: TGTGCCAGCAGTGACTCGGACAGGGGAAACTACAATGAGCAGTTCTTC. Translated: CASSDSDRGNYNEQFF.

The rearrangement uses TRBV7-8 and TRBJ1-1; D gene unclear. The length of the CDR3 is 11 residues. V was trimmed by 5 bases and J by 6 bases, leaving 7 bases between them. CDR1 and CDR2 (germline): SGHVS, FQNEAQ. CDR3: CASSLSAEAFF. The CDR3 nucleotides read TGTGCCAGCAGCCTGTCCGCTGAAGCTTTCTTT.

The V call is TRBV30, the J call TRBJ1-3; TRBD1 matches 8 bases. The CDR3 totals 14 residues. The J segment lost 5 bases and the V segment lost 2 bases, leaving 5 bases of the junction unmatched. CDR1 GTSNPN and CDR2 SVGIG come from the germline V gene (reference sequence). CDR3 sequence (DNA): TGTGCCTGGAGTACCGGACAGGGCCGAAACACCATATATTTT. Translating gives CAWSTGQGRNTIYF. The complete variable domain, with remaining parts taken from reference TRBV30 and TRBJ1-3, reads SQTIHQWPATLVQPVGSPLSLECTVEGTSNPNLYWYRQAAGRGLQLLFYSVGIGQISSEVPQNLSASRPQDRQFILSSKKLLLSDSGFYLCAWSTGQGRNTIYFGEGSWLTVV.

This chain joins TRBV11-3 and TRBJ2-5, with 13 bases identical to TRBD2. CDR3 size: 15 residues. CDR1 and CDR2 (germline): SGHNT, YENEEA. Trimming took 4 bases from V and 5 from J; bases not matched to a gene: 4. The CDR3 DNA follows: TGTGCCAGCAGCTCCGGGACTAGCGGGACGGAGACCCAGTACTTC. Translation gives CASSSGTSGTETQYF.

The chain carries TRBV11-2 and TRBJ2-5; 7 bases are a match to TRBD2. The CDR3 is 16 residues long. Trimming took 6 bases from V and 4 from J; bases not matched to a gene: 14. In germline, CDR1 is SGHAT, CDR2 FQNNGV. Here the CDR3 DNA reads TGTGCCAGCAGGCCTAGTCGGGGGAGGGCCGCAGAGACCCAGTACTTC. Its translation: CASRPSRGRAAETQYF.

This sequence joins TRBV4-1 and TRBJ1-5, with D possibly TRBD1 on 5 matching bases. CDR1 is MGHRA and CDR2 is YSYEKL in the germline V gene. V dropped 3 bases and J dropped 4 bases, with 13 bases sitting between them. The CDR3 has 15 amino acids. Here the CDR3 reads CASSHDKGSNQPQHF. The CDR3 DNA is TGCGCCAGCAGCCATGACAAGGGGTCAAATCAGCCCCAGCATTTT.

This CDR3 is CASSWGGGRNEAFF. The CDR3 nucleotides read TGTGCCAGCAGTTGGGGCGGGGGGCGGAATGAAGCTTTCTTT. The rearrangement uses TRBV28 and TRBJ1-1, with a weak D call TRBD1 (6 bases). The CDR3 length is 14 residues. Germline assignment: CDR1 MDHEN and CDR2 SYDVKM. V lost 4 bases, J lost 7 bases, and 16 bases lay in between.

The chain couples TRBV7-3 to TRBJ2-1, with a possible D match to TRBD1 (7 bases). Germline CDR1 reads SGHTA; CDR2 reads FQGTGA. V was cut by 4 bases and J by 6 bases, with 16 bases left in between. The CDR3 is 15 residues long. In nucleotides, the CDR3 is TGTGCCAGCAGCTCCTCCGGGGGACAGCCCAATGAGCAGTTCTTC. Translated: CASSSSGGQPNEQFF. Variable domain in full (rest from reference TRBV7-3 and TRBJ2-1): GAGVSQTPSNKVTEKGKYVELRCDPISGHTALYWYRQSLGQGPEFLIYFQGTGAADDSGLPNDRFFAVRPEGSVSTLKIQRTERGDSAVYLCASSSSGGQPNEQFFGPGTRLTVL.

The gene calls are TRBV15 and TRBJ2-5; TRBD1 matches at 7 bases. This CDR3 has 15 residues. Unmatched junction bases numbered 11, after V lost 5 bases and J lost 5 bases. The germline CDR1 and CDR2 sequences are LNHNV and YYDKDF (reference sequence). This CDR3 is CATSVYRGMAETQYF. In nucleotides, the CDR3 is TGTGCCACCAGCGTGTACAGGGGAATGGCGGAGACCCAGTACTTC.

In its sample, this clone was seen a few times. The gene calls are TRBV30 and TRBJ1-5; D is unresolved. CDR1 is GTSNPN, CDR2 SVGIG, per germline (reference sequence). Trimming left V 1 base short and J 4 bases short, with 11 bases between. This CDR3 has 14 amino acids. This CDR3 reads CAWSENSRNQPQHF. In nucleotides, the CDR3 is TGTGCCTGGAGTGAAAACAGTCGGAATCAGCCCCAGCATTTT.

V and J are TRBV7-2 and TRBJ2-5; no reliable D call. Trimming took off 5 bases at V and 3 bases at J, with 4 bases between the two ends. Germline CDR1 is SGHTA and CDR2 is FQGNSA. The CDR3 runs to 11 residues. The CDR3 is CASSPKETQYF. The CDR3 DNA is TGTGCCAGCAGCCCCAAAGAGACCCAGTACTTC.